The 5 T cell receptor beta chains given below trace back to one sample, sequenced in a study of blood T cell repertoires in COVID-19. Assay: immunoSEQ multiplex PCR; the TCRdb copy retains only in-frame clones and omits some. The table shows roughly 15,000 clones, with roughly 87% occurring only once. The sequencing sample was made of peripheral blood. Source of these receptors: a man in his fifties with active COVID-19.

CDR3 nucleotides: TGCGCCAGCAGCTTGGACGTGGCTTATGGCTACACCTTC. It is translated as CASSLDVAYGYTF. The rearrangement uses TRBV5-1 and TRBJ1-2; D is undetermined. The germline gives CDR1 SGHRS, CDR2 YFSETQ. Trimming stripped 0 bases from V and 5 bases from J, with 8 bases between. The CDR3 is 13 amino acids.

The chain is built from TRBV30 and TRBJ2-1; 14 nucleotides align to TRBD2. V lost 4 bases to trimming and J lost 9 bases; unmatched junction nucleotides: 8. Looked up from germline, CDR1 is GTSNPN and CDR2 is SVGIG (reference sequence). This CDR3 region has 15 residues. The CDR3 nucleotides are TGTGCCTGGAATCCGGGACTAGCGGGAGTAGGTGAGCAGTTCTTC. It translates to CAWNPGLAGVGEQFF.

The gene calls are TRBV2 and TRBJ2-7; maybe TRBD2 (5 bases). This CDR3 has 14 residues. Germline V gene sequence: CDR1 SNHLY, CDR2 FYNNEI. V lost 7 bases and J lost 3, with 16 bases in between. The CDR3 protein is CASKRSQESYEQYF. CDR3 nucleotide sequence: TGTGCCAGCAAGCGGTCCCAGGAGAGCTACGAGCAGTACTTC.

This chain connects TRBV12-3 or TRBV12-4 to TRBJ1-1; 8 bases fit TRBD1. V dropped 5 bases and J dropped 1; count of bases not matched to a gene: 0. The CDR3 spans 13 residues. In DNA form, the CDR3 reads TGTGCCAGCAGTGGACAGGGGAACACTGAAGCTTTCTTT. Its protein is CASSGQGNTEAFF.

V and J are TRBV3-1 (or the pseudogene TRBV3-2) and TRBJ2-5; tentatively, D is TRBD2 (5 bases). Trimming took off 0 bases at V and 9 bases at J, with 14 bases between the two ends. Germline CDR1 LGHDT, CDR2 YNNKEL (reference sequence). This CDR3 has 14 amino acids. The CDR3 is CASSQDSGMRAQYF. The CDR3 DNA reads TGTGCCAGCAGCCAAGATAGTGGGATGCGGGCCCAGTACTTC.